A selection of T cell receptor beta chains follows, all from one sample in a study of tumor-infiltrating lymphocytes in primary liver carcinoma. TCRdb recomputed calls from the multiplex PCR reads with MiXCR, one row per CDR3 protein. The sample has some 94,000 distinct CDR3 sequences; around three quarters are singletons. Sequenced material: liver tumor tissue from sampling region 5. The receptors here all came from a woman aged 55-69 years with primary liver carcinoma and hepatitis B virus infection. Both conserved end residues are part of each CDR3. The D gene is left open where the match is weak. Clone size is given for some rows only: seen once, a few or many times, or a class if the clone is expanded.

V gene: TRBV5-6; clone size: NA; D gene: TRBD2; J gene: TRBJ2-3; CDR3 protein: CASSSLAPTDAQYF; CDR3 DNA: TGTGCCAGCAGCTCACTAGCGCCCACAGATGCGCAGTATTTT
V gene: TRBV6-1; clone size: many; D gene: TRBD2; J gene: TRBJ2-1; CDR3 protein: CASSHGLAEWNEQFF; CDR3 DNA: TGTGCCAGCAGTCATGGACTAGCGGAGTGGAATGAGCAGTTCTTC
V gene: TRBV5-1; clone size: NA; D gene: NA; J gene: TRBJ2-1; CDR3 protein: CASSSVMRSSYNEQFF; CDR3 DNA: TGCGCCAGCAGCTCCGTCATGAGAAGCTCCTACAATGAACAGTTCTTC
V gene: TRBV6-5; clone size: NA; D gene: TRBD1; J gene: TRBJ1-2; CDR3 protein: CASNYQQGRAGGYTF; CDR3 DNA: TGTGCCAGCAATTATCAACAGGGGCGGGCCGGTGGCTACACCTTT
V gene: TRBV11-2; clone size: NA; D gene: NA; J gene: TRBJ2-3; CDR3 protein: CASSLDSNTDMHYF; CDR3 DNA: TGTGCCAGCAGCTTAGACTCTAACACAGATATGCACTATTTT
V gene: TRBV4-1; clone size: many; D gene: NA; J gene: TRBJ2-5; CDR3 protein: CASSQDENGEETQYF; CDR3 DNA: TGCGCCAGCAGCCAAGATGAGAATGGGGAAGAGACCCAGTACTTC
V gene: TRBV11-1; clone size: NA; D gene: NA; J gene: TRBJ2-6; CDR3 protein: CASSSQGSGANILTF; CDR3 DNA: TGTGCCAGCAGCTCGCAGGGTTCTGGGGCCAACATCCTGACCTTC
V gene: TRBV4-1; clone size: NA; D gene: NA; J gene: TRBJ2-6; CDR3 protein: CASSQDRRGARANVLTF; CDR3 DNA: TGCGCCAGCAGCCAAGATCGTAGAGGGGCTAGGGCCAACGTCCTGACTTTC
V gene: TRBV29-1; clone size: NA; D gene: NA; J gene: TRBJ2-1; CDR3 protein: CSVFFGERDNEEFF; CDR3 DNA: TGCAGCGTTTTTTTTGGGGAGAGGGACAATGAGGAGTTCTTC
V gene: TRBV11-2; clone size: NA; D gene: NA; J gene: TRBJ1-2; CDR3 protein: CASSLGTTGGGCTF; CDR3 DNA: TGTGCCAGCAGCTTAGGCACTACAGGAGGTGGCTGCACCTTC
V gene: TRBV5-1; clone size: once; D gene: NA; J gene: TRBJ2-1; CDR3 protein: CSSSLDWAASYDEQFF; CDR3 DNA: TGCTCCAGCAGCTTGGATTGGGCGGCCTCCTACGATGAGCAGTTCTTC
V gene: TRBV7-9; clone size: NA; D gene: TRBD2; J gene: TRBJ2-5; CDR3 protein: CASSPRTSGSQGTQYF; CDR3 DNA: TGTGCCAGCAGCCCCAGGACTAGCGGGAGCCAAGGGACCCAGTACTTC
V gene: TRBV18; clone size: few; D gene: NA; J gene: TRBJ1-2; CDR3 protein: CASSPRTGNTNYGYTF; CDR3 DNA: TGTGCCAGCTCACCAAGGACCGGTAACACTAACTATGGCTACACCTTC